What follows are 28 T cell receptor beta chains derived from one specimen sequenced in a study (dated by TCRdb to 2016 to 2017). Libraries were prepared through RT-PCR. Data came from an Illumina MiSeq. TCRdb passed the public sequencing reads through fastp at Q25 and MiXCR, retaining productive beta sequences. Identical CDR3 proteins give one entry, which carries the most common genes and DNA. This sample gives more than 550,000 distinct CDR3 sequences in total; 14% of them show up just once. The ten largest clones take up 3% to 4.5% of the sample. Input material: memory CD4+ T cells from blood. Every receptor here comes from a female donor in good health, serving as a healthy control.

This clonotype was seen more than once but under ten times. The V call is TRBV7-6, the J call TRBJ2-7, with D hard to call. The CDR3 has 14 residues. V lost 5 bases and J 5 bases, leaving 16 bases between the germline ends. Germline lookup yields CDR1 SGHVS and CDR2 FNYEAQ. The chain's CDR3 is CASSPPRATHEQYF. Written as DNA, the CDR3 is TGTGCCAGCAGCCCCCCCCGGGCTACCCACGAGCAGTACTTC.

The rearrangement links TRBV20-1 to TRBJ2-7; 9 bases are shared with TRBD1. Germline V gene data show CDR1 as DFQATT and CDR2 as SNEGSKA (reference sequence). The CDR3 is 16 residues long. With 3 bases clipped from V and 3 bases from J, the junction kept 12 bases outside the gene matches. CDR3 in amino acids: CSARDRGSAVLYEQYF. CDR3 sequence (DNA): TGCAGTGCTAGGGACAGGGGATCCGCGGTTCTCTACGAGCAGTACTTC.

The CDR3 DNA reads TGCGCCAGCAGCGTCGGACTAGCGGGAGGGTCCACCGGGGAGCTGTTTTTT. Translated: CASSVGLAGGSTGELFF. V gene TRBV5-1 combines with J gene TRBJ2-2; 15 bases are shared with TRBD2. Trimming cost V 4 bases and J 4 bases; bases outside gene matches: 5. Germline CDR1 SGHRS, CDR2 YFSETQ. CDR3 length: 17 amino acids. The full variable domain, its missing parts supplied by reference TRBV5-1 and TRBJ2-2, is KAGVTQTPRYLIKTRGQQVTLSCSPISGHRSVSWYQQTPGQGLQFLFEYFSETQRNKGNFPGRFSGRQFSNSRSEMNVSTLELGDSALYLCASSVGLAGGSTGELFFGEGSRLTVL.

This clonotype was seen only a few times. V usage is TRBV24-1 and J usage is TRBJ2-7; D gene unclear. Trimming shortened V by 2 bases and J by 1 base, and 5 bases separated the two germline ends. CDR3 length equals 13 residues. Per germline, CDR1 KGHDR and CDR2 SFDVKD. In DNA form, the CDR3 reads TGTGCCACCAGTGATTCCGTTTCCTACGAGCAGTACTTC. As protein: CATSDSVSYEQYF.

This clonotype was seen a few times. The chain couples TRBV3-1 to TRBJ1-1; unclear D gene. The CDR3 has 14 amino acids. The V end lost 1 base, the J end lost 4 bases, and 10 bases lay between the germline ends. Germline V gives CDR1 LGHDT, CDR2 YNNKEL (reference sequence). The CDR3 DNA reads TGTGCCAGCAGCCAAGGGGGAGCGGGCACTGAAGCTTTCTTT. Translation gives CASSQGGAGTEAFF.

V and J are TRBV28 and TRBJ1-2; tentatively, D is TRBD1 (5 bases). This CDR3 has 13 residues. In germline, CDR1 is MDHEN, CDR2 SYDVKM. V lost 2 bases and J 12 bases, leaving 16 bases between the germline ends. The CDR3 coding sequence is TGTGCCAGCAGTTTACTGTCGCAGGGCGGTCACACCTTC. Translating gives CASSLLSQGGHTF.

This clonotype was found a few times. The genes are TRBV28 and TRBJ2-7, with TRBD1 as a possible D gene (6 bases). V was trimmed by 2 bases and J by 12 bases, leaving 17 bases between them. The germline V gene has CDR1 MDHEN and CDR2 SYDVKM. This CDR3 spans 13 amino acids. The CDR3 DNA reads TGTGCCAGCAGTTTAGGGGGTCGAACACAGGGGTACTTC. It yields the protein CASSLGGRTQGYF.

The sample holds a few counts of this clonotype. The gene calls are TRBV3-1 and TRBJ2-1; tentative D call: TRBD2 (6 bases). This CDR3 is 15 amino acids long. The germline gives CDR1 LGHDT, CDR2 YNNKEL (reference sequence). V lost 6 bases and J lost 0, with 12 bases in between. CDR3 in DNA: TGTGCCAGCAGGTCTAGCGCGAGCTCCTACAATGAGCAGTTCTTC. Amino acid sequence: CASRSSASSYNEQFF.

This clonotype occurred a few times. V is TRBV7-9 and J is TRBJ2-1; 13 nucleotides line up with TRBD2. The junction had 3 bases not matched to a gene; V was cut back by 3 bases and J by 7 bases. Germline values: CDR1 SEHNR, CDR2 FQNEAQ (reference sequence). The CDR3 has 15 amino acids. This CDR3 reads CASSFPGLAGNEQFF. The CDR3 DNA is TGTGCCAGCAGCTTTCCGGGACTAGCGGGAAATGAGCAGTTCTTC.

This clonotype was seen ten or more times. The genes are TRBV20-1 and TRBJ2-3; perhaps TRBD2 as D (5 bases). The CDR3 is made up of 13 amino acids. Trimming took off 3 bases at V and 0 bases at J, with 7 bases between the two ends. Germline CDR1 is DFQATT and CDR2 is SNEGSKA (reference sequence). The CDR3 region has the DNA TGCAGTGCTAGCTTAGCGAGCACAGATACGCAGTATTTT. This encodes CSASLASTDTQYF.

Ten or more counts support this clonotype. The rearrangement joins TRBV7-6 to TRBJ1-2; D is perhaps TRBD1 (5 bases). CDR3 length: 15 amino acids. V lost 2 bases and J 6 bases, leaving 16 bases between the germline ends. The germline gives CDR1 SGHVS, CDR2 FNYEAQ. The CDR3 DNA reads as TGTGCCAGCAGCTTATCCCCAGGGAGTAGCGATGGCTACACCTTC. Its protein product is CASSLSPGSSDGYTF.

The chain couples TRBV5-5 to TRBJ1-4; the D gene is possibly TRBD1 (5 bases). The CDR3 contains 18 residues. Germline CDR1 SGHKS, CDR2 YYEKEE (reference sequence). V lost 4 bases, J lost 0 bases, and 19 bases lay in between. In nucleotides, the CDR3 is TGTGCCAGCAGCCCCGGGGGTGCAGGGCGTGCAACTAATGAAAAACTGTTTTTT. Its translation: CASSPGGAGRATNEKLFF.

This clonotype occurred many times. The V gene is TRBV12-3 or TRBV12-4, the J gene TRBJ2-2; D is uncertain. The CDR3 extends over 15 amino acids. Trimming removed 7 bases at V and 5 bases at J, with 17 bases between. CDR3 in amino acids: CASTSPSRQTGELFF. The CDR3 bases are TGTGCCAGCACTTCCCCCTCTAGGCAAACCGGGGAGCTGTTTTTT.

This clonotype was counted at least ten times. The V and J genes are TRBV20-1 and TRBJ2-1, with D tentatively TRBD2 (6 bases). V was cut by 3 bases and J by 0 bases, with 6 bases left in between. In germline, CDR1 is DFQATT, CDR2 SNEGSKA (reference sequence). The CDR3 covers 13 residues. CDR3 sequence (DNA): TGCAGTGCTAGGCGGGGCTCCTACAATGAGCAGTTCTTC. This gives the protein CSARRGSYNEQFF.

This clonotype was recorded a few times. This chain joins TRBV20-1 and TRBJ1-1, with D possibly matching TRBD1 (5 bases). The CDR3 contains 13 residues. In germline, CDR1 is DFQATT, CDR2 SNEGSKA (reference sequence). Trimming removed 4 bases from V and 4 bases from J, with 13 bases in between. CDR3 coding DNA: TGCAGTGCTAATGCAGGGAAGGGCACTGAAGCTTTCTTT. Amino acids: CSANAGKGTEAFF.

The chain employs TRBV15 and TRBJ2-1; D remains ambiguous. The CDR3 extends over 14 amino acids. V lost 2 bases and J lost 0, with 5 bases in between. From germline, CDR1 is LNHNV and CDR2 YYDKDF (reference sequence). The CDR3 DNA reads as TGTGCCACCAGCAGACAAAGCTCCTACAATGAGCAGTTCTTC. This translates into CATSRQSSYNEQFF.

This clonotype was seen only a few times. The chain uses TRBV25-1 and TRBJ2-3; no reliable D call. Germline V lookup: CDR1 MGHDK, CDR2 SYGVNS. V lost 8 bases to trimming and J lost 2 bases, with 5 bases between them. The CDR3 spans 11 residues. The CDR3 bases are TGTGCCAGCCAACTCACAGATACGCAGTATTTT. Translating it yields CASQLTDTQYF.

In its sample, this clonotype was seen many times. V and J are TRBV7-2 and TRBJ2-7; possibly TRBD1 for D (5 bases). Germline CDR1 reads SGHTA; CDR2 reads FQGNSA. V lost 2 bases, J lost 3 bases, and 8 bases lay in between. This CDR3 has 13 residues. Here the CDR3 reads CASSLTQGYEQYF. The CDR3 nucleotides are TGTGCCAGCAGCTTAACGCAGGGCTACGAGCAGTACTTC.

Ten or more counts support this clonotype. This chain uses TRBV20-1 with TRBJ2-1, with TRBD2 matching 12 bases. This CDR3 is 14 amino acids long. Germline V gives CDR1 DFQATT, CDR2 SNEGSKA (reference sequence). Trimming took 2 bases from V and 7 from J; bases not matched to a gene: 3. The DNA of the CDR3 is TGCAGTGCTAGACTAGCGGGAGGGGTGAATGAGCAGTTCTTC. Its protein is CSARLAGGVNEQFF.

The CDR3 protein is CSARSRQDSYEQYF. The DNA of the CDR3 is TGCAGTGCTAGATCCCGACAGGACTCCTACGAGCAGTACTTC. V is TRBV20-1 and J is TRBJ2-7; D is perhaps TRBD1 (6 bases). V shed 2 bases and J shed 0 bases, with 11 bases lying between them. The CDR3 is 14 residues long. Germline V gene lookup returns CDR1 DFQATT and CDR2 SNEGSKA (reference sequence).

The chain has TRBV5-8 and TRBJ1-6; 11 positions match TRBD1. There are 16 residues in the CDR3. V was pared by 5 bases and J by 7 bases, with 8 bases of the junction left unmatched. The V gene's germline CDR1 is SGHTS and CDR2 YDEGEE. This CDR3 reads CASRTGQGVGNSPLHF. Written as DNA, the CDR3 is TGTGCCAGCAGGACGGGACAGGGGGTAGGAAATTCACCCCTCCACTTT.

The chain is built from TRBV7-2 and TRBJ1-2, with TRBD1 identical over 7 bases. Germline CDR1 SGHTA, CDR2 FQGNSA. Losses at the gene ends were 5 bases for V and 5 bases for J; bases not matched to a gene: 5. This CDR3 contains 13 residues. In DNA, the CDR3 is TGTGCCAGCAGCGCGGGACAGCGATATGGCTACACCTTC. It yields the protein CASSAGQRYGYTF.

CDR3 nucleotide sequence: TGCGCCAGCAGCCAAGAATTGCGGGGGGGCGGCACAGATACGCAGTATTTT. It translates to CASSQELRGGGTDTQYF. The genes are TRBV4-1 and TRBJ2-3; 9 positions match TRBD2. The junction had 5 bases not matched to a gene; V was cut back by 0 bases and J by 1 base. CDR1 is MGHRA and CDR2 is YSYEKL in the germline V gene. The CDR3 is 17 residues long.

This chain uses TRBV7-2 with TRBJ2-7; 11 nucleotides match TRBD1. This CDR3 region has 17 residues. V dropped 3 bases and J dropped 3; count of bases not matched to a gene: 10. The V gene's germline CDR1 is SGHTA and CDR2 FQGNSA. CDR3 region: CASSFPPGTGGFYEQYF. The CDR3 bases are TGTGCCAGCAGCTTCCCCCCCGGGACAGGGGGTTTCTACGAGCAGTACTTC.

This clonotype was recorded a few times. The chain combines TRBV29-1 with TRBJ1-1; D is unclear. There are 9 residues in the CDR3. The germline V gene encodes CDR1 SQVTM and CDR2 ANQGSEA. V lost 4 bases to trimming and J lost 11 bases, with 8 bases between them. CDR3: CSVGEWAFF. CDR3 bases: TGCAGCGTTGGGGAATGGGCTTTCTTT.

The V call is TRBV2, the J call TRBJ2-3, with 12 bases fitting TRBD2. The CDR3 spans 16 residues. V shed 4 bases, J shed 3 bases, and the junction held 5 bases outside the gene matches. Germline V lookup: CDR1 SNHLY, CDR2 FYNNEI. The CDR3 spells CASSAQTSGRTDTQYF. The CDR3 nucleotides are TGTGCCAGCAGTGCTCAGACTAGCGGGAGAACAGATACGCAGTATTTT.

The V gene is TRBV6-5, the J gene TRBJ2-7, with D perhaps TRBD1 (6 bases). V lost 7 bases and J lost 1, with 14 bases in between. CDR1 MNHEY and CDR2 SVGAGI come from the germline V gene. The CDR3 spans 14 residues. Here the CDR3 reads CASTLTGGSYEQYF. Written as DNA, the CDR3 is TGTGCCAGCACCTTGACAGGTGGATCCTACGAGCAGTACTTC.

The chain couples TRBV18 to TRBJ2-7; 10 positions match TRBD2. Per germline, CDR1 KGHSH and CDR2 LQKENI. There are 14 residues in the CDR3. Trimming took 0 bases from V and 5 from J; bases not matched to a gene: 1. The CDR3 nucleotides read TGTGCCAGCTCACCACCCGGACTAGCGGACGAGCAGTACTTC. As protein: CASSPPGLADEQYF.